These 9 T cell receptor beta chains were all obtained from the same sample, sequenced in a study of blood T cell repertoires in COVID-19. The data were produced by immunoSEQ multiplex PCR, yet TCRdb's version contains in-frame clones alone and is incomplete. The sample includes fewer than 350,000 clones, 80% to 95% of them seen just once. What was sequenced was peripheral blood. The receptors shown here come from a woman aged 25 to 39 with COVID-19, enrolled during active disease.

CDR3 in DNA: TGTGCCAGTAGTATGGTGGACAGGAACACTGAAGCTTTCTTT. Its protein is CASSMVDRNTEAFF. This sequence joins TRBV19 and TRBJ1-1; possible D gene TRBD1, 6 bases. CDR3 length equals 14 residues. Trimming stripped 3 bases from V and 1 base from J, with 9 bases between. The germline gives CDR1 LNHDA, CDR2 SQIVND (reference sequence).

The genes are TRBV18 and TRBJ2-5, with 8 bases lining up with TRBD1. V was clipped by 5 bases and J by 5 bases; unmatched bases: 10. The CDR3 has 15 residues. Germline values: CDR1 KGHSH, CDR2 LQKENI. The CDR3 sequence: CASSSQAGGGETQYF. CDR3 nucleotide sequence: TGTGCCAGCTCATCGCAAGCAGGGGGCGGCGAGACCCAGTACTTC.

The V gene is TRBV30, the J gene TRBJ1-2; 9 bases agree with TRBD1. V was clipped by 3 bases and J by 5 bases; unmatched bases: 10. Germline loops: CDR1 GTSNPN, CDR2 SVGIG (reference sequence). The CDR3 spans 15 residues. This CDR3 reads CAWSDTRDRVYGYTF. CDR3 nucleotide sequence: TGTGCCTGGAGCGATACCCGGGACAGGGTTTATGGCTACACCTTC.

The rearrangement joins TRBV6-5 to TRBJ2-7; 8 bases are shared with TRBD2. The CDR3 is 12 amino acids. Germline V lookup: CDR1 MNHEY, CDR2 SVGAGI. V shed 2 bases and J 6 bases; nucleotides not matched to a gene: 0. CDR3 nucleotides: TGTGCCAGCAGTTACGCGGGGGGCGAGCAGTACTTC. Translated, it gives CASSYAGGEQYF.

The chain joins TRBV2 to TRBJ2-5, with D perhaps TRBD1 (6 bases). V was shortened by 5 bases and J by 2 bases, with 12 bases between the two germline ends. CDR1 is SNHLY, CDR2 FYNNEI, per germline. This CDR3 contains 14 residues. CDR3 DNA: TGTGCCAGCAGTAGAGCAGGGGTACAAGAGACCCAGTACTTC. Translated: CASSRAGVQETQYF.

This chain connects TRBV11-1 to TRBJ2-3; 10 bases map to TRBD2. This CDR3 is built from 16 residues. Trimming cost V 2 bases and J 4 bases; bases outside gene matches: 6. The V gene's germline CDR1 is SGHAT and CDR2 FQDESV (reference sequence). The CDR3 sequence: CASSLWTSGTPDTQYF. The CDR3 region has the DNA TGTGCCAGCAGCTTATGGACTAGCGGCACCCCAGATACGCAGTATTTT.

V gene TRBV3-1 (or the pseudogene TRBV3-2) combines with J gene TRBJ2-1; TRBD2 aligns across 12 bases. The ends lost 3 bases at V and 8 bases at J; junction bases unmatched: 8. The CDR3 is made up of 16 amino acids. Per the germline V gene, CDR1 is LGHDT and CDR2 is YNNKEL (reference sequence). CDR3 nucleotide sequence: TGTGCCAGCAGCCAGGCTAGCGGGAGGGTGATCGATGAGCAGTTCTTC. Protein: CASSQASGRVIDEQFF.

The rearrangement uses TRBV7-9 and TRBJ2-3; 7 nucleotides align to TRBD1. Germline CDR1 reads SEHNR; CDR2 reads FQNEAQ (reference sequence). CDR3 size: 15 residues. With 4 bases clipped from V and 2 bases from J, the junction kept 6 bases outside the gene matches. CDR3 amino acids: CASSSDRPFTDTQYF. CDR3 bases: TGTGCCAGCAGCTCGGACAGGCCCTTCACAGATACGCAGTATTTT.

The V call is TRBV7-2, the J call TRBJ2-6; TRBD1 is a possible D gene (7 bases). Germline CDR1 SGHTA, CDR2 FQGNSA. CDR3 size: 18 residues. The V end lost 6 bases, the J end lost 4 bases, and 22 bases lay between the germline ends. The CDR3 protein is CASRDPGGGLGGANVLTF. The CDR3 DNA follows: TGTGCCAGCAGGGATCCAGGGGGAGGATTGGGAGGGGCCAACGTCCTGACTTTC.